The text below deals with one TCR beta chain. The table lists this clone with a few counts. Its antigen is unknown. No base quality values were provided; no much bigger clone lies one nucleotide off. TCRbeta CDR3 regions were amplified from genomic DNA using the immunoSEQ Assay, a bias-controlled multiplex PCR. As for the original processing: The number of nucleated cells in each sample was estimated from the amplification of reference gene primers within the assay. To quantify the absolute abundance of each unique TCRbeta CDR3 rearrangement, sequence reads were collapsed and filtered. For each sample, productive Simpson clonality was calculated by taking the square root of Simpson's diversity index across productive rearrangements. TCRdb's version of the immuneACCESS table is confined to in-frame rearrangements and falls short of the full clone set. An unresolved V gene accounts for under half of the shortfall where checked; the remainder is of unknown origin. The D gene and trimming were derived from the DNA, and the V and J assignments and clone size from that table. Recorded for this sample are 95,000 to 150,000 clones; around four fifths of them occurred a single time. The ten largest clones take up approximately 16% of the sample.

Each collaborating institution followed its own protocols to collect whole blood in K2EDTA tubes. For TCRbeta analysis, collaborators shipped samples as frozen whole blood, isolated PBMCs, or DNA extracted from either of those sample types. The data were obtained in a study of blood T cell repertoires in COVID-19 (dated by TCRdb to the early 2020s). About the study as a whole: The collaborator samples originated in the United States, Italy and Spain and spanned the acute and convalescent phases of COVID-19. The repertoires were released in a freely available public database meant as a resource for research on the immune response to SARS-CoV-2. The samples were drawn from two sources: the first 160 participants of the ongoing ImmuneRACE study, and some 1,300 subjects contributed by 6 global collaborators. Sample metadata almost always included a de-identified subject ID, COVID-19 status, age in years and sex. The material from the prospective study consisted of cDNA or gDNA derived from T cells, B-cell-depleted T cells, or PBMCs. The dataset comprised deeply sampled blood TCRbeta repertoires from subjects exposed to, actively infected with, or recovered from COVID-19. Where HLA class I and class II types were available, the types were taken from metadata supplied by the sample provider, not from assay-based typing.

CDR1 is given as SGHKS and CDR2 as YYEKEE, both from the germline V gene (reference sequence). Clipping removes 1 base from V and 0 bases from J, with 8 as the unmatched junction base count. Counted from cysteine to phenylalanine, this CDR3 has 18 amino acids. CDR3 DNA only is kept here, 54 bases in frame from base 1. Results and caveats for the whole study, not just this receptor: Clinical and demographic metadata were provided uncurated, with the amount varying by source and participant.

This TCR came from a man in his 60s with active or convalescent COVID-19. Sequences were obtained from peripheral blood. This receptor chain uses TRBV5-5 and TRBJ2-1, and 9 junctional nucleotides match TRBD2. The sequence in DNA is TGTGCCAGCAGCTTGTCTCTGGGTAGCGGGAGCTCCTACAATGAGCAGTTCTTC. Protein translation: CASSLSLGSGSSYNEQFF.